The source of this T cell receptor (beta chain) is a study of Ad26.COV2.S vaccination and SARS-CoV-2 variants. Study at large: Each vaccinee took Ad26.COV2.S intramuscularly, once or twice 56 days apart.

Clones were read by immunoSEQ multiplex PCR, and TCRdb kept only the in-frame ones, dropping some. Among over 450,000 clones listed, roughly nine tenths were seen once. Overall study findings and caveats: An underestimation of total T cell responses may have resulted from the TCR breadth and depth analyses. Spike-specific TCR breadth ran higher among vaccine recipients than placebo recipients.

This clone occurred once. Antigen: not known. The CDR3 extends over 15 amino acids. The germline CDR1 and CDR2 sequences are SGHDN and FVKESK. The V gene lost 1 base and the J gene lost 3 bases, with 7 bases spanning the gap. Specified treatment: around 19 received Ad26.COV2.S at low or high dose, single or two shots; five or six received placebo; per-sample allocation not given. Samples analyzed were those drawn on day 63 after the first vaccine or placebo injection. V usage is TRBV14 and J usage is TRBJ1-6, with D hard to call. This receptor was obtained from a person between 18 and 65 years old who received the Ad26.COV2.S COVID-19 vaccine or a placebo. The sequences come from peripheral blood, collected in a trial of Ad26.COV2.S vaccine versus placebo. As DNA, the CDR3 is TGTGCCAGCAGCCAAGCCGGGAGCTATAATTCACCCCTCCACTTT. It codes for CASSQAGSYNSPLHF.